Here is one T cell receptor beta chain with its context. What it binds is unknown. Constant-region reverse primers amplified full-length variable regions, followed by semi-nested Nested Universal Primer A PCR. TCRdb reprocessed the 5' RACE reads with MiXCR, giving one entry per CDR3 protein. The repertoire holds 34,000 or so distinct CDR3 sequences, with around 27% as singletons. Germline CDR1 SGHRS, CDR2 YFSETQ. The CDR3 is 16 amino acids. V gave up 0 bases and J gave up 3 bases; unmatched junction bases: 5. Study-level points and caveats: Larger-cohort validation covered only one TCR beta V-J rearrangement.

Cells sorted as Tregs were CD4+, CD25+ and CD127-/low. The gene calls are TRBV5-1 and TRBJ1-4, with 7 bases lining up with TRBD1. The clonotype comes from a female donor with breast cancer. Sequencing was performed on tumor-infiltrating Tregs sorted from the breast tumor. The CDR3 DNA follows: TGCGCCAGCAGCTTGGTGCTAGGGGGCTCTAATGAAAAACTGTTTTTT. Its protein product is CASSLVLGGSNEKLFF.